A single sample gave rise to the 24 T cell receptor beta chains below, sequenced in a study of glioma-infiltrating T cells after dendritic cell vaccination. Time point indicated: after dendritic cell vaccination, including at tumor progression/relapse. Profiled with immunoSEQ multiplex PCR; TCRdb holds only in-frame clones, not every one. Altogether 55,000 to 75,000 clones are present, about 80% being singletons, with the ten largest covering 15% to 19%. Sequencing used blood, obtained after dendritic cell vaccination. The receptors derive from a human donor with glioblastoma.

The chain carries TRBV5-4 and TRBJ2-1, with 14 bases aligning to TRBD2. In germline, CDR1 is SGHNT, CDR2 YYREEE (reference sequence). The V and J ends lost 1 base and 8 bases, in that order; junction bases with no gene match: 2. This CDR3 comprises 15 residues. The CDR3 nucleotides read TGTGCCAGCAGCTTGATGACTAGCGGGGGGGATGAGCAGTTCTTC. It is translated as CASSLMTSGGDEQFF.

The chain recombines TRBV19 with TRBJ2-5; 7 bases are shared with TRBD2. Trimming took 2 bases from V and 4 from J; bases not matched to a gene: 13. The CDR3 sequence is 17 residues long. From germline, CDR1 is LNHDA and CDR2 SQIVND (reference sequence). CDR3 sequence (DNA): TGTGCCAGTAGTATATGGGCGAGCGGGGAGCTCCCAGAGACCCAGTACTTC. Protein sequence: CASSIWASGELPETQYF.

In regard to this clone: This specimen includes other DNA sequences encoding the same CDR3. The rearrangement joins TRBV5-1 to TRBJ1-2; TRBD1 agrees at 7 bases. Germline CDR1 SGHRS, CDR2 YFSETQ. V lost 4 bases to trimming and J lost 4 bases; unmatched junction nucleotides: 7. The CDR3 is made up of 14 amino acids. The CDR3 coding sequence is TGCGCCAGCAGCAACCGACAGGGTGGCTATGGCTACACCTTC. Its translation is CASSNRQGGYGYTF.

A single count supports this clone. The chain has TRBV30 and TRBJ2-1, with TRBD1 matching over 7 bases. This CDR3 is built from 15 residues. Germline CDR1 is GTSNPN and CDR2 is SVGIG (reference sequence). The ends lost 2 bases at V and 7 bases at J; junction bases unmatched: 11. As DNA, the CDR3 is TGTGCCTGGAGTTCAACCTTACAGGGGCGGAATGAGCAGTTCTTC. This encodes CAWSSTLQGRNEQFF.

The chain uses TRBV6-5 and TRBJ1-5; tentative D call: TRBD1 (5 bases). The germline V and J ends were trimmed by 5 bases and 9 bases, with 17 bases remaining between them. Germline V lookup: CDR1 MNHEY, CDR2 SVGAGI. This CDR3 contains 14 residues. The CDR3 spells CASSRAGGGVPQHF. DNA for the CDR3: TGTGCCAGCAGTAGGGCGGGTGGAGGGGTGCCCCAGCATTTT.

Here the CDR3 DNA reads TGCGCCAGCTCGTTCGAGACACTGGAGACCCAGTACTTC. The encoded protein is CASSFETLETQYF. The chain carries TRBV10-2 and TRBJ2-5, with D hard to call. CDR1 is WSHSY, CDR2 SAAADI, per germline. The CDR3 covers 13 residues. V lost 8 bases, J lost 5 bases, and 15 bases lay in between.

The chain recombines TRBV18 with TRBJ1-1; TRBD1 aligns across 8 bases. V lost 3 bases and J lost 11; bases outside the gene matches: 20. Looked up from germline, CDR1 is KGHSH and CDR2 is LQKENI. The CDR3 loop spans 17 amino acids. The CDR3 loop is CASSPQTGDLALIEAFF. For the CDR3, the DNA is TGTGCCAGCTCACCGCAGACAGGGGACCTGGCCCTGATTGAGGCTTTCTTT.

The chain carries TRBV7-2 and TRBJ2-3; 8 bases line up with TRBD2. Germline CDR1 and CDR2: SGHTA and FQGNSA. The CDR3 covers 14 residues. The V segment lost 6 bases and the J segment 5 bases; nucleotides outside the gene matches: 7. The CDR3 spells CASRPGGDGDTQYF. The CDR3 DNA sequence: TGTGCCAGCAGGCCGGGGGGGGACGGAGATACGCAGTATTTT.

V usage is TRBV7-2 and J usage is TRBJ2-3; 7 nucleotides align to TRBD2. Per the germline V gene, CDR1 is SGHTA and CDR2 is FQGNSA. The V and J ends lost 5 bases and 3 bases, in that order; junction bases with no gene match: 5. The CDR3 sequence is 14 residues long. CDR3 coding DNA: TGTGCCAGCAGCGTCGGACTAGAGACAGATACGCAGTATTTT. Translated, it gives CASSVGLETDTQYF. Using reference TRBV7-2 and TRBJ2-3 for the parts outside the CDR3, the full variable domain is GAGVSQSPSNKVTEKGKDVELRCDPISGHTALYWYRQSLGQGLEFLIYFQGNSAPDKSGLPSDRFSAERTGGSVSTLTIQRTQQEDSAVYLCASSVGLETDTQYFGPGTRLTVL.

The genes are TRBV2 and TRBJ1-2; 12 bases map to TRBD1. The CDR3 length is 15 residues. Germline loops: CDR1 SNHLY, CDR2 FYNNEI. V shed 5 bases, J shed 8 bases, and the junction held 9 bases outside the gene matches. The CDR3 sequence: CASSPPGQGAQGYTF. The CDR3 DNA is TGTGCCAGCAGTCCACCGGGACAGGGGGCGCAAGGCTACACCTTC.

This sequence joins TRBV6-1 and TRBJ1-1, with 9 positions matching TRBD1. This CDR3 comprises 14 residues. The germline V gene has CDR1 MNHNS and CDR2 SASEGT. J gave up 5 bases and V 8 bases, and 9 bases lay outside the gene matches. The CDR3 bases are TGTGCCAGCGTTCACAGGGGGCGCGGAACTGAAGCTTTCTTT. Its protein product is CASVHRGRGTEAFF.

The CDR3 bases are TGTGCCAGCAGCCCTTTGGACAGGGCTAGCACAGATACGCAGTATTTT. Amino acids: CASSPLDRASTDTQYF. The chain employs TRBV7-6 and TRBJ2-3; 8 bases align to TRBD1. Germline loops: CDR1 SGHVS, CDR2 FNYEAQ. The CDR3 covers 16 residues. V shed 5 bases, J shed 0 bases, and the junction held 7 bases outside the gene matches.

This clone was observed once. The chain employs TRBV11-2 and TRBJ2-7, with D hard to call. V gave up 1 base and J gave up 1 base, with 5 bases separating them. The CDR3 is made up of 13 amino acids. The germline V gene encodes CDR1 SGHAT and CDR2 FQNNGV. The CDR3 DNA is TGTGCCAGCAGCTTAGGTCCGTCCTACGAGCAGTACTTC. Translating gives CASSLGPSYEQYF.

V usage is TRBV18 and J usage is TRBJ2-5; TRBD2 aligns across 8 bases. The CDR3 extends over 19 amino acids. With 2 bases clipped from V and 5 bases from J, the junction kept 19 bases outside the gene matches. Germline V gene lookup returns CDR1 KGHSH and CDR2 LQKENI. CDR3 DNA sequence: TGTGCCAGCTCACCAATGGACTATGCGGGGGGCCCCGATGTGGAGACCCAGTACTTC. It encodes CASSPMDYAGGPDVETQYF. Filled out from reference TRBV18 and TRBJ2-5, the complete variable domain reads NAGVMQNPRHLVRRRGQEARLRCSPMKGHSHVYWYRQLPEEGLKFMVYLQKENIIDESGMPKERFSAEFPKEGPSILRIQQVVRGDSAAYFCASSPMDYAGGPDVETQYFGPGTRLLVL.

The V and J genes are TRBV6-5 and TRBJ1-4; D gene uncertain. The germline V gene has CDR1 MNHEY and CDR2 SVGAGI. The germline V and J ends were trimmed by 6 bases and 0 bases, with 8 bases remaining between them. The CDR3 sequence is 14 residues long. The DNA of the CDR3 is TGTGCCAGCAGCATCACTGCAACTAATGAAAAACTGTTTTTT. It encodes CASSITATNEKLFF.

In nucleotides, the CDR3 is TGTGCCAGCAGCTTTTCCGGGACTAGCGGGGGGGTCGAGCAGTACTTC. Residues: CASSFSGTSGGVEQYF. This chain uses TRBV7-9 with TRBJ2-5, with 16 positions matching TRBD2. TRBJ2-7 explains the end of the DNA better; the J call may be wrong. Germline V gives CDR1 SEHNR, CDR2 FQNEAQ (reference sequence). The CDR3 has 16 amino acids.

This clone was picked up many times. The chain employs TRBV7-2 and TRBJ2-1, with TRBD2 identical over 8 bases. The CDR3 runs to 15 residues. J gave up 7 bases and V 2 bases, and 7 bases lay outside the gene matches. Germline loops: CDR1 SGHTA, CDR2 FQGNSA. The CDR3 protein is CASSLSGGRRNEQFF. CDR3 coding DNA: TGTGCCAGCAGCTTAAGCGGGGGCCGGCGGAATGAGCAGTTCTTC. Full variable domain (rest looked up from reference TRBV7-2 and TRBJ2-1): GAGVSQSPSNKVTEKGKDVELRCDPISGHTALYWYRQSLGQGLEFLIYFQGNSAPDKSGLPSDRFSAERTGGSVSTLTIQRTQQEDSAVYLCASSLSGGRRNEQFFGPGTRLTVL.

The chain combines TRBV18 with TRBJ1-6; 10 nucleotides agree with TRBD1. In germline, CDR1 is KGHSH, CDR2 LQKENI. V was pared by 4 bases and J by 7 bases, with 4 bases of the junction left unmatched. This CDR3 comprises 15 residues. The CDR3 DNA reads as TGTGCCAGCTCACTCGGGACAGGGGAGAATTCACCCCTCCACTTT. As protein: CASSLGTGENSPLHF.

The chain is built from TRBV9 and TRBJ2-5; D ambiguous. Trimming left V 1 base short and J 5 bases short, with 9 bases between. The CDR3 length is 13 residues. The germline V gene has CDR1 SGDLS and CDR2 YYNGEE. CDR3 in amino acids: CASSVSPLETQYF. CDR3 DNA: TGTGCCAGCAGCGTATCCCCACTGGAGACCCAGTACTTC.

This CDR3 reads CASSSMTGETQYF. Here the CDR3 DNA reads TGTGCCAGCAGCTCTATGACTGGGGAGACCCAGTACTTC. This chain connects TRBV5-4 to TRBJ2-5; D ambiguous. This CDR3 has 13 residues. Germline CDR1 reads SGHNT; CDR2 reads YYREEE (reference sequence). The V end lost 3 bases, the J end lost 5 bases, and 11 bases lay between the germline ends.

The chain has TRBV4-3 and TRBJ1-5; TRBD1 matches at 8 bases. With 4 bases clipped from V and 5 bases from J, the junction kept 7 bases outside the gene matches. CDR1 and CDR2 from the germline V gene are LGHNA and YSLEER. The CDR3 contains 15 residues. CDR3 region: CASSPSDRDYQPQHF. CDR3 coding DNA: TGCGCCAGCAGCCCCTCGGACAGGGATTATCAGCCCCAGCATTTT.

The chain employs TRBV19 and TRBJ2-2; 12 bases are shared with TRBD1. The CDR3 sequence is 17 residues long. CDR1 is LNHDA, CDR2 SQIVND, per germline (reference sequence). With V trimmed by 6 bases and J by 7 bases, 12 bases remained unmatched. CDR3 region: CASRPFRDRGPVGELFF. DNA for the CDR3: TGTGCCAGTAGGCCTTTCCGGGACAGGGGGCCGGTCGGGGAGCTGTTTTTT.

The CDR3, as DNA: TGTGCCAGCAGCCAGGGACCGGGGGATACAGATACGCAGTATTTT. Protein product: CASSQGPGDTDTQYF. This chain joins TRBV2 and TRBJ2-3; weak D call: TRBD2 (6 bases). The CDR3 has 15 amino acids. Germline V gives CDR1 SNHLY, CDR2 FYNNEI. The V gene lost 6 bases and the J gene lost 3 bases, with 16 bases spanning the gap.

The J gene is TRBJ1-5, the V gene TRBV27, with D unclear. The V end was cut by 5 bases, the J end by 3 bases, with 20 bases between. This CDR3 is 17 amino acids long. CDR1 and CDR2 (germline): MNHEY, SMNVEV (reference sequence). The CDR3 sequence is CASSPRNRNRANQPQHF. The CDR3 nucleotides are TGTGCCAGCAGTCCGCGAAACAGAAACCGAGCCAATCAGCCCCAGCATTTT.